This T cell receptor (beta chain) emerged from a study of cytomegalovirus exposure and HLA in healthy donors. Study-level information: Samples from HLA-typed donors yielded about 86 million unique TCRs in an early data release. Overall study findings and caveats: Associated with HLA alleles at 0.05 false discovery rate in a later analysis were over 15,000 TCR beta sequences. Presence/absence analyses treated sequencing depth as roughly uniform across donors.

Trimming shortened V by 0 bases and J by 6 bases, and 14 bases separated the two germline ends. Looked up from germline, CDR1 is MNHEY and CDR2 is SVGAGI. The CDR3 contains 15 residues. Vbeta (60) and Jbeta (13) primers were used in the PCR. Some clones are missing from TCRdb's copy, which holds only in-frame ones; the method was immunoSEQ multiplex PCR. The table has under 200,000 clones, over 70% seen once. In regard to this clone: Its cognate antigen is unknown.

The rearrangement uses TRBV6-5 and TRBJ1-1, with no clear D. What was sequenced was PBMCs. This receptor was taken from a male donor in good health and CMV-seropositive. The CDR3 DNA is TGTGCCAGCAGTTACTCCGGCGCGGGTTTCTCTGAAGCTTTCTTT. It specifies CASSYSGAGFSEAFF.